The 11 T cell receptor beta chains in this list originate from one sample, sequenced in a study of T-cell reconstitution after alpha-beta-depleted transplantation in children. Researchers prepared the TCRbeta library using unique molecular identifiers, the study reports. TCRdb fed the PCR reads into MiXCR, producing one record per CDR3 protein. Among about 160,000 distinct CDR3 sequences listed, over 8.5% were seen once. Sequences were derived from PBMCs, sampled before TCRalphabeta/CD19-depleted stem cell transplant. These receptor sequences come from a boy aged 2-9 years with acute myeloid leukemia, due to receive a stem cell transplant.

V usage is TRBV6-5 and J usage is TRBJ1-5, with 8 bases lining up with TRBD1. The CDR3 covers 14 residues. With V trimmed by 4 bases and J by 7 bases, 6 bases remained unmatched. Germline V gene sequence: CDR1 MNHEY, CDR2 SVGAGI. CDR3 nucleotide sequence: TGTGCCAGCAGTTTTGCAGGGGGCGGACAGCCCCAGCATTTT. Translated: CASSFAGGGQPQHF.

This clonotype was detected many times. The chain combines TRBV5-1 with TRBJ1-2; D not resolved. V lost 4 bases and J 5 bases, leaving 12 bases between the germline ends. The CDR3 loop spans 13 amino acids. Germline CDR1 SGHRS, CDR2 YFSETQ. The CDR3 sequence: CASSPPATYGYTF. CDR3 DNA: TGCGCCAGCAGCCCCCCGGCGACTTATGGCTACACCTTC.

This clonotype was recorded at least ten times. The chain is built from TRBV7-9 and TRBJ2-1; the match to TRBD2 covers 7 bases. Germline V CDR1 and CDR2: SEHNR, FQNEAQ (reference sequence). Losses at the gene ends were 1 base for V and 2 bases for J; bases not matched to a gene: 11. This CDR3 spans 18 amino acids. The CDR3 is CASSLVLSSGGTYNEQFF. Written as DNA, the CDR3 is TGTGCCAGCAGCTTAGTATTATCTAGCGGCGGGACCTACAATGAGCAGTTCTTC.

The V gene is TRBV7-6, the J gene TRBJ2-1; D gene unclear. Trimming shortened V by 7 bases and J by 5 bases, and 12 bases separated the two germline ends. CDR3 length: 13 residues. Germline lookup yields CDR1 SGHVS and CDR2 FNYEAQ. The CDR3 sequence: CASITPSDNEQFF. In nucleotides, the CDR3 is TGTGCCAGCATCACCCCATCCGACAATGAGCAGTTCTTC.

The sample holds many counts of this clonotype. V and J are TRBV4-1 and TRBJ2-7, with a tentative D call TRBD2 (6 bases). The length of the CDR3 is 13 residues. Germline V gene data show CDR1 as MGHRA and CDR2 as YSYEKL. V gave up 6 bases and J gave up 4 bases, with 13 bases separating them. The CDR3 sequence is CASRQTGRYEQYF. In DNA form, the CDR3 reads TGCGCCAGCAGACAAACTGGGAGGTACGAGCAGTACTTC.

This clonotype was observed at least ten times. The gene calls are TRBV20-1 and TRBJ2-7; no definite D call. V was trimmed by 3 bases and J by 2 bases, leaving 14 bases between them. Germline V gives CDR1 DFQATT, CDR2 SNEGSKA (reference sequence). This CDR3 region has 14 residues. In nucleotides, the CDR3 is TGCAGTGCTAGGCCTGCAGGTAAACCCTACGAGCAGTACTTC. Its protein is CSARPAGKPYEQYF.

This clonotype was detected many times. The V call is TRBV11-2, the J call TRBJ2-2, with D perhaps TRBD1 or TRBD2 (5 bases each). V dropped 4 bases and J dropped 2 bases, with 14 bases sitting between them. Germline V gives CDR1 SGHAT, CDR2 FQNNGV. This CDR3 is 16 amino acids long. CDR3 bases: TGTGCCAGCAGCTGGGGGTGGGGGAGTAACACCGGGGAGCTGTTTTTT. Translating it yields CASSWGWGSNTGELFF. The complete variable domain, with remaining parts taken from reference TRBV11-2 and TRBJ2-2, reads EAGVAQSPRYKIIEKRQSVAFWCNPISGHATLYWYQQILGQGPKLLIQFQNNGVVDDSQLPKDRFSAERLKGVDSTLKIQPAKLEDSAVYLCASSWGWGSNTGELFFGEGSRLTVL.

The table lists this clonotype with many counts. This sequence joins TRBV4-1 and TRBJ2-7; D possibly uses TRBD1 or TRBD2 (5 bases each). The CDR3 extends over 14 amino acids. V lost 6 bases and J 4 bases, leaving 16 bases between the germline ends. Germline V gives CDR1 MGHRA, CDR2 YSYEKL. DNA of the CDR3: TGCGCCAGCAGTTCGGGGACGGCCACATACGAGCAGTACTTC. This sequence encodes CASSSGTATYEQYF.

This clonotype was recorded at least ten times. The J gene is TRBJ2-1, the V gene TRBV10-1; 16 bases map to TRBD2. CDR3 length equals 17 residues. Trimming removed 4 bases from V and 6 bases from J; junction bases left unmatched: 6. Per germline, CDR1 WNHNN and CDR2 SYGVQD (reference sequence). The CDR3 nucleotides read TGCGCCAGCAGTGTTGGGACTAGCGGGGGGGCGGTCAATGAGCAGTTCTTC. Encoded protein: CASSVGTSGGAVNEQFF.

This clonotype was counted ten times or more. The chain combines TRBV20-1 with TRBJ2-5, with D perhaps matching TRBD2 (7 bases). V gave up 3 bases and J gave up 2 bases, with 19 bases separating them. CDR1 and CDR2 (germline): DFQATT, SNEGSKA (reference sequence). This CDR3 is 16 amino acids long. The CDR3 bases are TGCAGTGCTAGTCCGTTGTCCGCGGGGGCACAAGAGACCCAGTACTTC. As protein: CSASPLSAGAQETQYF.

This clonotype was detected ten times or more. CDR3 in DNA: TGTGCCAGCAGTCCCGGGAACCAGCCCCAGCATTTT. Protein sequence: CASSPGNQPQHF. J is TRBJ1-5 and V is TRBV7-2; no clear D gene. CDR1 is SGHTA and CDR2 is FQGNSA in the germline V gene. CDR3 length equals 12 residues. The V gene lost 6 bases and the J gene lost 7 bases, with 10 bases spanning the gap.